The T cell receptor beta chain described here comes from a study of cytomegalovirus exposure and HLA in healthy donors (dated by TCRdb to 2016 to 2017). Regarding the research as a whole: In an earlier analysis of roughly 500 of the donors, less than 350 Gb of sequence data and 90 million to 130 million unique TCR beta sequences from some 170 million T cells were reported. An early release covering over 500 HLA-typed donors comprised about 290 gigabases of sequencing data and approximately 85 million unique TCR sequences. Among the roughly 390 genotyped donors, about 85% belonged to the genetic ancestry cluster associated with self-reported Caucasian donors. The study aimed to test whether cataloging public T cell receptors could reveal signatures of past pathogen exposure. The T cell repertoires of about 700 subjects were profiled by immunosequencing and related to cytomegalovirus serostatus. Besides the first cohort of about 730 subjects, a separate validation cohort made up of roughly 130 different subjects was used. High-throughput TCR immunosequencing, statistical association of individual TCRs with disease status, and machine learning were combined to predict cytomegalovirus infection status. In a later analysis, previously published TCR beta repertoires from some 640 donors were re-analyzed and high-resolution HLA genotyping was added so that TCR occurrence patterns could be studied. Rather than drawing on any new phenotypic data, the later analysis identified candidate immune exposures from TCR beta sequences and the way those sequences occurred across donors. To decide whether each TCR beta V gene segment behaved as functional or pseudogenic, an earlier analysis of some 540 of the donors relied on high-throughput TCR beta sequencing. Alongside the repertoire data, information on donor age, sex, ethnicity and CMV serostatus was compiled. A later genetic analysis used genome-wide SNP genotypes for about 65% of the 666 donors, treating that subset as a discovery cohort. All discovery cohort repertoires had been generated on a single sequencing platform. Class I and class II HLA loci were covered by the typing at four-digit resolution. The number of typed donors differed by locus: about 620-640 for A, B, C, DRB1 and DQB1; 522 for DQA1; some 590 for DPA1; and some 470 for DPB1. Because of strong linkage in the cohort, five DR-DQ haplotypes were treated as single units for association and clustering. On average, around 200,000 unique TCR beta nucleotide sequences were sequenced per donor among about 400 genotyped donors of the cohort, with approximately 18% of those sequences being non-productive.

Overall results and qualifications from the work: A later analysis associated 17,000 or so TCR beta sequences with specific HLA alleles at a false discovery rate of 0.05. Because the 87-base-pair reads could not distinguish some IMGT-functional V segments, including TRBV6-2 and TRBV6-3, those segments were excluded. A later genetic analysis reported fewer N-insertions in productive TCRs among donors in an Asian-associated ancestry cluster than the approximately 670-donor mean. Because HLA typing was unavailable for some donors at each locus, only the typed subset was used in association tests. The classifier was reported to diagnose cytomegalovirus status with high specificity and sensitivity in both the original and validation cohorts. About 17 rarely observed V segments, including chromosome 9 orphons, were excluded from the earlier analysis of several hundred of the donors because counts were too low. Roughly uniform sequencing depth across donors was assumed in presence/absence analyses, although this assumption may not hold. Strong co-occurrence of HLA alleles, especially DR and DQ, made assigning TCR associations to individual alleles difficult. A later genetic analysis associated a missense DCLRE1C variant with V-gene and J-gene trimming of TCR beta chains, and an independent cohort replicated the association. In a later analysis, HLA-associated TCR beta chains were found to be more clonally expanded and to have lower generation probabilities than equally common non-associated chains. In vitro tests confirmed that a few of the cytomegalovirus-associated TCR beta chains recognize cytomegalovirus antigens. Most TCR sequences were observed very rarely across donors, whereas some public TCRs were present in many individuals. A cluster of highly shared sequence variants was judged likely to be a technical artifact of the sequencing pipeline. This cohort had only TCR beta chains sequenced, and the lack of alpha or paired-chain data limited which features could be detected. CMV serostatus was the only immune exposure information available for the cohort. A later analysis reported that several top co-occurrence clusters appeared linked to parvovirus B19, influenza, CMV and Epstein-Barr virus. The study listed around 160 TCR beta chains as associated with cytomegalovirus. Broadly in line with IMGT annotations, most TCR beta V segments showed up in productive rearrangements about 87% or about 30% of the time in an earlier analysis of around 550 of the donors. Linkage disequilibrium might explain the correlated functional status among segregating V segments, but an unknown experimental factor could not be ruled out. In a later analysis, most CMV-associated TCR beta chains were found to appear HLA-restricted, with HLA associations seemingly driven largely by CMV exposure. In a later analysis, TCR association rates were found to vary across HLA loci, with the most associated TCRs seen for DRB1 alleles and the fewest for HLA-C alleles. It was suggested by the authors that the approach could potentially be generalized to other disease states and immunological phenotypes. A further reported finding was that TCR beta sequences accurately predicted the HLA-A and HLA-B alleles for most subjects in the first cohort.

Comment on this clone: No antigen is known for it. No much larger clone is present one base from it, and per-base qualities are unavailable.

Receptors were amplified or captured by the immunoSEQ multiplex PCR assay. For the multiplex PCR, a mixture combining 60 forward primers for TCR Vbeta segments and 13 reverse primers for TCR Jbeta segments was used. The CDR3 region of rearranged TCR beta genes was amplified from genomic DNA by a multiplex PCR assay. Amplified TCR beta libraries were sequenced as 87-base-pair reads on the Illumina HiSeq System. Per the source publication's procedure: In a later analysis, approximately 74 million unique TCR beta chains were counted across the approximately 620 repertoires, and around 10 million of these chains were shared by at least two donors. Raw reads were error-corrected and collapsed into unique sequences with a nearest-neighbor algorithm that merged closely related sequences to remove PCR and sequencing errors. Alignment of CDR3 sequences to IMGT reference sequences was used to assign V, D and J gene segments. For a sequence to be retained, at least a six-nucleotide match to both a V gene segment and a J gene segment was required. A rearrangement was called productive if the CDR3 had no stop codons and remained in frame with V and J, and every other rearrangement was called non-productive. Following IMGT convention, CDR3 was defined as the stretch from the second conserved V-encoded cysteine up to the conserved J-encoded phenylalanine. The earlier analysis of more than 450 of the donors excluded sequences that lacked an unambiguous match to a single V gene segment. An earlier analysis of a few hundred of the donors called V segments functional above 56.7% productive rearrangements and segregating when the between-donor standard deviation exceeded 5%. A statistical classification framework was developed to diagnose cytomegalovirus status using the catalog of TCR beta chain sequences. In a later analysis, TCR nucleotide sequences were compared against IMGT/GENE-DB human TR gene sequences so that V and J genes could be assigned. In a later analysis, CDR3 sequences and most-parsimonious VDJ recombination scenarios were assigned using the TCRdist pipeline. In a later analysis, each TCR beta chain was defined by its CDR3 amino acid sequence together with its V-gene family, and reads without a unique V-gene family were excluded. To address suspected cross-contamination and a sequencing artifact, a later analysis removed under 600 highly shared, low-generation-probability nucleotide sequences. In a later analysis, a clonal expansion index for each public chain was calculated from normalized within-repertoire ranks of inferred template counts. Generation probabilities in a later analysis came from a VDJ recombination model fitted to out-of-frame rearrangements, and those results were checked against IGoR. Hypergeometric tests were used in a later analysis to score TCR-TCR, TCR-HLA and TCR-CMV co-occurrence, with a repertoire-size bias correction applied to the TCR pairs. A later analysis estimated false discovery rates by permuting HLA or CMV assignments 20 times. A later analysis grouped co-occurring TCRs with DBSCAN, adding TCRdist sequence similarity when clustering within HLA-allele-positive subsets. Repertoires with fewer than 30,000 or more than 120,000 public chains were left out of co-occurrence clustering, as were four to six repertoires with anomalous nucleotide sharing. The immuneACCESS repertoire file appears here via TCRdb, limited to in-frame rearrangements. These files lack a portion of the clones; in checked studies, under half of the deficit traces to unresolved V genes, and the cause of the others is not known. That table furnishes V, J and clone size, whereas the DNA furnished D and trimming. For this sample there are about 89,000 clones; around three quarters appear just once. The ten largest account for 1.2% to 1.5% of the sample.

Taken from cysteine to phenylalanine, the CDR3 has 15 residues. The kept DNA is CDR3 alone, 45 bases in frame from the first base. CDR1 is given as WSHSY and CDR2 as SAAADI, both from the germline V gene. Trimming accounts for 10 bases at V and 6 bases at J, while the number of junction bases matched to no gene is 16. In total, more than 500 healthy bone marrow donors made up the cohort. At the time of sampling, every cohort member was nominally healthy, though immune exposures that went unrecorded were likely present. The donor tested CMV seronegative and was one of the 352 seronegative cohort members. Each donor provided a peripheral blood sample, and peripheral blood mononuclear cells were used for TCR beta sequencing. Genomic DNA extraction from the blood cell samples was performed with the Qiagen DNeasy Blood Extraction Kit.

The sequenced sample was PBMCs. This clonotype was sampled from a male donor in good health and CMV-seronegative. This receptor chain uses TRBV10-2 and TRBJ2-3; 7 junctional bases match TRBD1. The DNA is as follows: TGCGCCACGAACTCACCCGACAGGGCTGGGGATACGCAGTATTTT. Translation gives CATNSPDRAGDTQYF.